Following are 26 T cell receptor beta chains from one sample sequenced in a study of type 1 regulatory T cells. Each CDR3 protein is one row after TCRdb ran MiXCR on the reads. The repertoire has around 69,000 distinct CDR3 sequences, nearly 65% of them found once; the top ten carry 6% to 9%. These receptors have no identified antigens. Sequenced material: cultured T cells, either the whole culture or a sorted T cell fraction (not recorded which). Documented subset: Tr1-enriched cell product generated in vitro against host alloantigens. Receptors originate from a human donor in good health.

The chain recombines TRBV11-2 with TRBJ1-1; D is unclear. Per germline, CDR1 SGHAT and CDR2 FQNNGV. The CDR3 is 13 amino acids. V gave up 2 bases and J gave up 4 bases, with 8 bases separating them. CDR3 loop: CASSLNPGTEAFF. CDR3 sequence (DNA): TGTGCCAGCAGCTTAAATCCTGGCACTGAAGCTTTCTTT.

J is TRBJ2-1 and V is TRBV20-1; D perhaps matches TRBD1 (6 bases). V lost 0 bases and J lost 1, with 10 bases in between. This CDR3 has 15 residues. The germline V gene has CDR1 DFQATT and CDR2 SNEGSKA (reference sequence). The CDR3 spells CSARDPQGSYNEQFF. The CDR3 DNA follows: TGCAGTGCTAGAGATCCCCAGGGGTCCTACAATGAGCAGTTCTTC.

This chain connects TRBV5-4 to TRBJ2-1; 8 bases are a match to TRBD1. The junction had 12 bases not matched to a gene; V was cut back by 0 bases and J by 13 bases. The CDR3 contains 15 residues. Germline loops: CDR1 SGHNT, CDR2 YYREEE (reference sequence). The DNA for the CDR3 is TGTGCCAGCAGCTTGGAATCTGGACAGGGCTCCCCACAGTTCTTC. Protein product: CASSLESGQGSPQFF.

The CDR3 sequence: CASSPQIAGGNEQFF. CDR3 in DNA: TGTGCCAGCAGCCCCCAAATAGCGGGAGGGAATGAGCAGTTCTTC. V usage is TRBV7-3 and J usage is TRBJ2-1; 11 bases match TRBD2. CDR1 and CDR2 from the germline V gene are SGHTA and FQGTGA. This CDR3 region has 15 residues. V gave up 5 bases and J gave up 7 bases; unmatched junction bases: 7.

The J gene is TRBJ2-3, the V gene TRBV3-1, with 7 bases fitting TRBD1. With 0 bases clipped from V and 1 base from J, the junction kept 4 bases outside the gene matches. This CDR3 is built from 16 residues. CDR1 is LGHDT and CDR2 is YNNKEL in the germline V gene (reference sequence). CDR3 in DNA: TGTGCCAGCAGCCAAGATACAGGGGTTGGCACAGATACGCAGTATTTT. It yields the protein CASSQDTGVGTDTQYF.

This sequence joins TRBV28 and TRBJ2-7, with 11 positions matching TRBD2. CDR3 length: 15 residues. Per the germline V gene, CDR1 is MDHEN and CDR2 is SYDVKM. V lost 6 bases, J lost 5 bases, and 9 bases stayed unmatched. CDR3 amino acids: CASSPSSSGRNEQYF. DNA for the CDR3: TGTGCCAGCAGCCCATCCTCTAGCGGGAGGAACGAGCAGTACTTC.

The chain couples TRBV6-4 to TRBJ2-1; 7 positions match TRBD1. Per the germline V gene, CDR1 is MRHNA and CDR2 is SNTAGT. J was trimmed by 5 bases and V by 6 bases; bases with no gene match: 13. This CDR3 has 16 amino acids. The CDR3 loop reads CASSQEPGQTDNEQFF. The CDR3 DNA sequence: TGTGCCAGCAGCCAAGAGCCGGGACAGACTGACAATGAGCAGTTCTTC.

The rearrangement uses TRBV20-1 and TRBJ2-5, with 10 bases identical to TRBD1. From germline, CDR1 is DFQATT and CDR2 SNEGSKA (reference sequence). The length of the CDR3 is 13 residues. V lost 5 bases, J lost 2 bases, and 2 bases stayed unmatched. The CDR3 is CSAPDRGQETQYF. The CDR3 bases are TGCAGTGCTCCGGACAGGGGGCAAGAGACCCAGTACTTC.

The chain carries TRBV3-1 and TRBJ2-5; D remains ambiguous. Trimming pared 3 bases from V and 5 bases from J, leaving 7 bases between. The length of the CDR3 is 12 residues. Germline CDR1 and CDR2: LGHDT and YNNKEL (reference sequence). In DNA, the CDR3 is TGTGCCAGCAGCCACAGATGGGAGACCCAGTACTTC. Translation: CASSHRWETQYF.

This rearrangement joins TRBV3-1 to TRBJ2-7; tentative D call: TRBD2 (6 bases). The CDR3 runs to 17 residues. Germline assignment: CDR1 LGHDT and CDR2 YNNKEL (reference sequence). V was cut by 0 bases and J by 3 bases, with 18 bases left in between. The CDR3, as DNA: TGTGCCAGCAGCCAAGATAATTTTGGGAGGCAAAGCTACGAGCAGTACTTC. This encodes CASSQDNFGRQSYEQYF.

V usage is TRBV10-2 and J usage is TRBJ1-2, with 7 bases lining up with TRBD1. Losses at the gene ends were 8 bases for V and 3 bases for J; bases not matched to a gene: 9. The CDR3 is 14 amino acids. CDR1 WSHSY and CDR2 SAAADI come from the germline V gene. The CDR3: CASYQGVGDYGYTF. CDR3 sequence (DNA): TGCGCCAGCTATCAGGGGGTGGGGGACTATGGCTACACCTTC.

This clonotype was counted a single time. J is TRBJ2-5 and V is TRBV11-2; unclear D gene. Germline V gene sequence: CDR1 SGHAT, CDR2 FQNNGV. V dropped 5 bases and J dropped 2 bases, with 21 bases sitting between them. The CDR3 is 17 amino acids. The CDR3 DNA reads TGTGCCAGCAGCCCCCCGGCCCCCTCTAGGAAGCAAGAGACCCAGTACTTC. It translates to CASSPPAPSRKQETQYF. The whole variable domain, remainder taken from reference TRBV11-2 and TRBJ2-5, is EAGVAQSPRYKIIEKRQSVAFWCNPISGHATLYWYQQILGQGPKLLIQFQNNGVVDDSQLPKDRFSAERLKGVDSTLKIQPAKLEDSAVYLCASSPPAPSRKQETQYFGPGTRLLVL.

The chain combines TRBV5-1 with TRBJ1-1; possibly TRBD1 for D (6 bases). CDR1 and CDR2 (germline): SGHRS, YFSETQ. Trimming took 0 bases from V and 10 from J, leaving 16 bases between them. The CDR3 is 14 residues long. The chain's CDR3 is CASSLEGGPFVAFF. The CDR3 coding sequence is TGCGCCAGCAGCTTGGAAGGGGGACCTTTTGTAGCTTTCTTT.

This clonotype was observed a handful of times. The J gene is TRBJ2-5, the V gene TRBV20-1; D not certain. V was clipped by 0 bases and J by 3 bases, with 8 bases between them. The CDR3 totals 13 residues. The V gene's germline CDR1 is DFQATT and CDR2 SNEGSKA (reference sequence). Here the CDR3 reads CSARDPTKETQYF. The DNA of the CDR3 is TGCAGTGCTAGAGATCCCACGAAAGAGACCCAGTACTTC.

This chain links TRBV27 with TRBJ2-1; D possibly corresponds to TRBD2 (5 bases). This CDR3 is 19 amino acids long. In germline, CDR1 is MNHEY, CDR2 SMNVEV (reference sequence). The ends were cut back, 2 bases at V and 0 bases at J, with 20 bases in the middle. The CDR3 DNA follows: TGTGCCAGCAGTTTAAGAACCCCTCAGGTGGGGAGCTCCTACAATGAGCAGTTCTTC. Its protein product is CASSLRTPQVGSSYNEQFF.

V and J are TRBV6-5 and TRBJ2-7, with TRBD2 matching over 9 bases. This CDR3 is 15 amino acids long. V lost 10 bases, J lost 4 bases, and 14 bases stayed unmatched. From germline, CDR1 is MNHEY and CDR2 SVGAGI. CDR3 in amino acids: CATKQGISGSYEQYF. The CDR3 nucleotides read TGTGCCACCAAGCAAGGGATTAGCGGGAGTTACGAGCAGTACTTC.

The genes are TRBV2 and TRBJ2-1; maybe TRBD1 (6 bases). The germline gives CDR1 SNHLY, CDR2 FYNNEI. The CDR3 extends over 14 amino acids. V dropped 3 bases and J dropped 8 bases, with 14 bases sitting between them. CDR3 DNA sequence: TGTGCCAGCAGTGATGGCTATGAGGGGGATGAGCAGTTCTTC. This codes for CASSDGYEGDEQFF.

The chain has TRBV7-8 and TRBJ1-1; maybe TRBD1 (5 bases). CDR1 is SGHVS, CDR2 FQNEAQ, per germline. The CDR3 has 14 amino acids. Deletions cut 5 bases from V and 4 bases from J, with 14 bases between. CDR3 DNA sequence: TGTGCCAGCAGCCATGGGGGGGGTGGCACTGAAGCTTTCTTT. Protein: CASSHGGGGTEAFF.

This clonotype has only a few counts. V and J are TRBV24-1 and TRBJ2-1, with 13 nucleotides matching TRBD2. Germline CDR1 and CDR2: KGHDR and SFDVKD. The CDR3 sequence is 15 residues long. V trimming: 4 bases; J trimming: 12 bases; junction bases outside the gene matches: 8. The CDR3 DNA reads TGTGCCACCAGTGACACCACTAGCGGGAGGGCCCTGCAGTTCTTC. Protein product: CATSDTTSGRALQFF.

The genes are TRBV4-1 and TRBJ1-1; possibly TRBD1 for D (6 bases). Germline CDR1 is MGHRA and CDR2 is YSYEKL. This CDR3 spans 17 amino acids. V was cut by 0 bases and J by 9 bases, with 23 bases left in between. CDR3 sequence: CASSQDQGTGISEKAFF. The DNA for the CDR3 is TGCGCCAGCAGCCAAGATCAAGGAACAGGGATTAGTGAGAAAGCTTTCTTT.

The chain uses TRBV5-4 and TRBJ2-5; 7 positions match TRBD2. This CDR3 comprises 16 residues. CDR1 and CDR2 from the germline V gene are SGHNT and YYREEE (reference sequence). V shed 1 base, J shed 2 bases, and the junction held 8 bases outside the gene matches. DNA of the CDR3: TGTGCCAGCAGCTTGCCCCCCCAGGGAGGGCAAGAGACCCAGTACTTC. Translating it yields CASSLPPQGGQETQYF.

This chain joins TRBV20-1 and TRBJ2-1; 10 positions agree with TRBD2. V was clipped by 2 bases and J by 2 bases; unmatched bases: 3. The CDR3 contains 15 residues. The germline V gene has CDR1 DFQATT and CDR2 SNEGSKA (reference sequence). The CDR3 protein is CSARPLAGAYNEQFF. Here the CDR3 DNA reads TGCAGTGCTAGACCTCTAGCGGGAGCCTACAATGAGCAGTTCTTC.

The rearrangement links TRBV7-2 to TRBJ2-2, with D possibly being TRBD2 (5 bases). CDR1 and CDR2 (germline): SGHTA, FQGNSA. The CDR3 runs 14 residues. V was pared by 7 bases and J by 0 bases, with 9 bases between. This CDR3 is CASTRDSNTGELFF. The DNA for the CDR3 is TGTGCCAGCACCCGGGATTCGAACACCGGGGAGCTGTTTTTT. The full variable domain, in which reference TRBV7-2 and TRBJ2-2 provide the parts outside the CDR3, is GAGVSQSPSNKVTEKGKDVELRCDPISGHTALYWYRQSLGQGLEFLIYFQGNSAPDKSGLPSDRFSAERTGGSVSTLTIQRTQQEDSAVYLCASTRDSNTGELFFGEGSRLTVL.

The DNA of the CDR3 is TGTGCCAGCAGCCCAGACAGTCGTGAGCAGTTCTTC. Its translation is CASSPDSREQFF. The chain uses TRBV12-3 or TRBV12-4 and TRBJ2-1; TRBD1 is a possible D gene (5 bases). The CDR3 extends over 12 amino acids. V dropped 6 bases and J dropped 9 bases, with 12 bases sitting between them.

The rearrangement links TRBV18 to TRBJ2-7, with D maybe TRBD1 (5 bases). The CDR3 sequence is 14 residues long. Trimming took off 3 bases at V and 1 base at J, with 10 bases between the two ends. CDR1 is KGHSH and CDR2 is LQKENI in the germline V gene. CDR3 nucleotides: TGTGCCAGCTCACCCTTGCAGGGTTCCTACGAGCAGTACTTC. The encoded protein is CASSPLQGSYEQYF. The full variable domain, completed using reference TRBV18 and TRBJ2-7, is NAGVMQNPRHLVRRRGQEARLRCSPMKGHSHVYWYRQLPEEGLKFMVYLQKENIIDESGMPKERFSAEFPKEGPSILRIQQVVRGDSAAYFCASSPLQGSYEQYFGPGTRLTVT.

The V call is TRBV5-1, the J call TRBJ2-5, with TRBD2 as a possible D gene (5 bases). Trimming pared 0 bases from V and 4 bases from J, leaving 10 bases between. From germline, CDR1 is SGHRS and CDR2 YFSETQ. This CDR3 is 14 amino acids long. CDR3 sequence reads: CASSLGTEGETQYF. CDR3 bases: TGCGCCAGCAGCTTGGGGACTGAAGGAGAGACCCAGTACTTC.